These 26 T cell receptor beta chains share one sample of origin, sequenced in a study of blood T cell repertoires in COVID-19. Measured with immunoSEQ multiplex PCR; TCRdb has only the in-frame clones, and not every one. The table includes 250,000 to 350,000 clones, about nine tenths detected once. The sequencing input was peripheral blood. The receptors here all came from a woman aged 55-70 years with acute or convalescent COVID-19.

The chain has TRBV7-2 and TRBJ2-1; the D gene is possibly TRBD2 (5 bases). V lost 7 bases to trimming and J lost 3 bases, with 13 bases between them. This CDR3 spans 14 amino acids. Germline V gene data show CDR1 as SGHTA and CDR2 as FQGNSA. The DNA for the CDR3 is TGTGCCAGCACCTTTGGAGGCAGCTACAATGAGCAGTTCTTC. It specifies CASTFGGSYNEQFF.

The genes are TRBV9 and TRBJ1-3; D perhaps matches TRBD1 (6 bases). Germline V gives CDR1 SGDLS, CDR2 YYNGEE. V gave up 4 bases and J gave up 0 bases, with 17 bases separating them. The CDR3 runs 17 residues. This CDR3 is CASSPRSDSNSGNTIYF. The DNA of the CDR3 is TGTGCCAGCAGCCCTCGTTCGGACAGCAACTCTGGAAACACCATATATTTT.

The chain employs TRBV6-2 or TRBV6-3 and TRBJ1-2; 7 positions match TRBD1. Germline V gives CDR1 MNHEY, CDR2 SVGEGT. V shed 2 bases, J shed 6 bases, and the junction held 6 bases outside the gene matches. This CDR3 spans 14 amino acids. The CDR3 nucleotides are TGTGCCAGCAGTTACCGACAGGGCAACCATGGCTACACCTTC. As protein: CASSYRQGNHGYTF.

This clone is a singleton in its sample. The rearrangement links TRBV5-8 to TRBJ2-7; 9 bases align to TRBD1. CDR1 is SGHTS and CDR2 is YDEGEE in the germline V gene. The CDR3 totals 15 residues. V trimming: 2 bases; J trimming: 4 bases; junction bases outside the gene matches: 7. In nucleotides, the CDR3 is TGTGCCAGCAGCTTTACTCGGGACAGGGAATACGAGCAGTACTTC. It encodes CASSFTRDREYEQYF.

The chain recombines TRBV24-1 with TRBJ1-5; the D is unclear. Trimming took 9 bases from V and 3 from J, leaving 11 bases between them. CDR1 KGHDR and CDR2 SFDVKD come from the germline V gene. This CDR3 comprises 13 residues. CDR3 protein: CATGGSNNQPQHF. DNA of the CDR3: TGTGCCACCGGAGGTAGTAACAATCAGCCCCAGCATTTT.

The chain combines TRBV27 with TRBJ1-1, with TRBD1 matching 7 bases. The J segment lost 4 bases and the V segment lost 6 bases, leaving 5 bases of the junction unmatched. The CDR3 is 13 residues long. Germline CDR1 reads MNHEY; CDR2 reads SMNVEV (reference sequence). The CDR3 coding sequence is TGTGCCAGCAGAACGCACAGGGGCACTGAAGCTTTCTTT. This encodes CASRTHRGTEAFF.

V is TRBV6-5 and J is TRBJ2-7; D is possibly TRBD1 (6 bases). V was cut by 2 bases and J by 6 bases, with 11 bases left in between. The germline CDR1 and CDR2 sequences are MNHEY and SVGAGI. This CDR3 is built from 13 residues. DNA of the CDR3: TGTGCCAGCAGTTACCCAGGGGTGGGCGAGCAGTACTTC. Its translation is CASSYPGVGEQYF.

The rearrangement joins TRBV29-1 to TRBJ1-2; TRBD1 agrees at 8 bases. Germline V gene data show CDR1 as SQVTM and CDR2 as ANQGSEA. This CDR3 spans 16 amino acids. V dropped 1 base and J dropped 4; count of bases not matched to a gene: 11. The CDR3, as DNA: TGCAGCGTTGAAGTCAGAGCACAGGGGGAGGGCTATGGCTACACCTTC. Amino acids: CSVEVRAQGEGYGYTF.

The chain uses TRBV20-1 and TRBJ2-3; TRBD2 matches 15 bases. J was trimmed by 4 bases and V by 3 bases; bases with no gene match: 2. The CDR3 extends over 15 amino acids. The germline V gene encodes CDR1 DFQATT and CDR2 SNEGSKA (reference sequence). The CDR3 DNA follows: TGCAGTGCTAGTCGGACTAGCGGGAGGGCAGATACGCAGTATTTT. It specifies CSASRTSGRADTQYF.

J is TRBJ1-3 and V is TRBV13, with D unclear. V was cut by 5 bases and J by 0 bases, with 2 bases left in between. CDR1 and CDR2 from the germline V gene are PRHDT and FYEKMQ (reference sequence). This CDR3 is 12 amino acids long. The CDR3 reads CASSLSGNTIYF. The DNA of the CDR3 is TGTGCCAGCAGCCTCTCTGGAAACACCATATATTTT.

Only a few counts were recorded for this clone. The rearrangement uses TRBV15 and TRBJ1-1; D is perhaps TRBD1 (6 bases). Germline assignment: CDR1 LNHNV and CDR2 YYDKDF (reference sequence). Trimming removed 4 bases at V and 5 bases at J, with 8 bases between. The CDR3 sequence is 12 residues long. The CDR3 coding sequence is TGTGCCACCAGCACCCAGGGGACTGAAGCTTTCTTT. It specifies CATSTQGTEAFF.

This rearrangement joins TRBV19 to TRBJ1-5; D gene ambiguous. The V end was cut by 9 bases, the J end by 0 bases, with 9 bases between. Germline V gene sequence: CDR1 LNHDA, CDR2 SQIVND (reference sequence). The CDR3 runs 13 residues. DNA of the CDR3: TGTGCCAGCCAGAAATATAGCAATCAGCCCCAGCATTTT. Encoded protein: CASQKYSNQPQHF.

This clone was observed once. This chain connects TRBV27 to TRBJ1-6; 9 nucleotides align to TRBD1. Germline V gene sequence: CDR1 MNHEY, CDR2 SMNVEV (reference sequence). J gave up 5 bases and V 5 bases, and 1 base lay outside the gene matches. CDR3 length: 14 amino acids. CDR3 sequence (DNA): TGTGCCAGCAGTAGACAGGGGGATAATTCACCCCTCCACTTT. Its translation: CASSRQGDNSPLHF.

The J gene is TRBJ1-2, the V gene TRBV6-5; 9 bases map to TRBD1. J gave up 8 bases and V 2 bases, and 6 bases lay outside the gene matches. Germline CDR1 reads MNHEY; CDR2 reads SVGAGI. The CDR3 extends over 14 amino acids. CDR3 DNA: TGTGCCAGCAGTTACGGACAGGGGCGGAAGGGCTACACCTTC. Its protein is CASSYGQGRKGYTF.

J is TRBJ2-2 and V is TRBV4-2; no clear D. Trimming took 1 base from V and 6 from J, leaving 12 bases between them. This CDR3 comprises 15 residues. Germline loops: CDR1 LGHNA, CDR2 YNFKEQ. The CDR3 reads CASSQGSALPGELFF. For the CDR3, the DNA is TGTGCCAGCAGCCAAGGCTCAGCGCTCCCCGGGGAGCTGTTTTTT.

This chain links TRBV12-3 or TRBV12-4 with TRBJ1-1; D is possibly TRBD1 (5 bases). Trimming removed 8 bases at V and 7 bases at J, with 17 bases between. The length of the CDR3 is 13 residues. The CDR3 reads CASAPTVRHEAFF. The CDR3 coding sequence is TGTGCCAGCGCGCCGACAGTCAGGCATGAAGCTTTCTTT.

V and J are TRBV4-2 and TRBJ1-3, with TRBD1 matching over 9 bases. J gave up 1 base and V 5 bases, and 9 bases lay outside the gene matches. From germline, CDR1 is LGHNA and CDR2 YNFKEQ. CDR3 length: 17 amino acids. CDR3 DNA sequence: TGTGCCAGCAGCAGGGCCGGGACAGGGCTTTCTGGAAACACCATATATTTT. Amino acids: CASSRAGTGLSGNTIYF.

The chain's CDR3 is CASGLIGTGKKLFF. DNA of the CDR3: TGTGCCAGTGGGCTGATAGGGACAGGAAAAAAACTGTTTTTT. The chain combines TRBV19 with TRBJ1-4; 8 bases match TRBD1. V lost 8 bases to trimming and J lost 9 bases; unmatched junction nucleotides: 11. The CDR3 sequence is 14 residues long. CDR1 and CDR2 (germline): LNHDA, SQIVND (reference sequence).

The V and J genes are TRBV4-2 and TRBJ2-7; the match to TRBD2 covers 8 bases. The V gene end was trimmed by 4 bases and the J gene end by 0 bases; junction bases not matched to a gene: 8. This CDR3 contains 16 residues. CDR1 is LGHNA and CDR2 is YNFKEQ in the germline V gene. DNA of the CDR3: TGTGCCAGCAGCCGCAGCTCCCTAGCGGGCTCCTACGAGCAGTACTTC. Its protein is CASSRSSLAGSYEQYF.

The J gene is TRBJ1-1, the V gene TRBV28; possible D gene TRBD1, 6 bases. Per the germline V gene, CDR1 is MDHEN and CDR2 is SYDVKM. This CDR3 contains 16 residues. V lost 3 bases and J 1 base, leaving 15 bases between the germline ends. The CDR3 is CASSFDTGGRNTEAFF. The CDR3 nucleotides are TGTGCCAGCAGTTTTGATACTGGGGGCAGGAACACTGAAGCTTTCTTT.

For this clone: This specimen includes other DNA sequences encoding the same CDR3. This chain uses TRBV28 with TRBJ2-6; TRBD2 might be the D (5 bases). The germline V gene encodes CDR1 MDHEN and CDR2 SYDVKM. V dropped 5 bases and J dropped 0 bases, with 8 bases sitting between them. The CDR3 runs 15 residues. This chain's CDR3 is CASSRRGSGANVLTF. CDR3 nucleotides: TGTGCCAGCAGTCGACGGGGCTCTGGGGCCAACGTCCTGACTTTC.

The chain employs TRBV9 and TRBJ1-4; D perhaps matches TRBD1 (5 bases). This CDR3 spans 14 amino acids. V shed 2 bases and J shed 6 bases, with 11 bases lying between them. CDR1 is SGDLS and CDR2 is YYNGEE in the germline V gene. The CDR3 is CASSVTVKDEKLFF. In DNA, the CDR3 is TGTGCCAGCAGCGTGACAGTAAAAGATGAAAAACTGTTTTTT.

V gene TRBV7-9 combines with J gene TRBJ1-4, with no clear D. The CDR3 consists of 14 residues. Germline V lookup: CDR1 SEHNR, CDR2 FQNEAQ (reference sequence). V shed 2 bases and J shed 6 bases, with 10 bases lying between them. The CDR3 DNA sequence: TGTGCCAGCAGCTTATCTATGGGAGATGAAAAACTGTTTTTT. As protein: CASSLSMGDEKLFF.

This clone was counted between two and nine times. V usage is TRBV5-1 and J usage is TRBJ2-4; 7 positions match TRBD2. V lost 4 bases to trimming and J lost 5 bases; unmatched junction nucleotides: 6. The germline CDR1 and CDR2 sequences are SGHRS and YFSETQ. This CDR3 is built from 14 residues. Here the CDR3 reads CASSVAGGENIQYF. CDR3 sequence (DNA): TGCGCCAGCAGCGTAGCGGGCGGCGAAAACATTCAGTACTTC.

Points on this clone: This CDR3 is also generated by other DNA sequences in the sample. V usage is TRBV15 and J usage is TRBJ2-1; 7 bases agree with TRBD2. The J segment lost 5 bases and the V segment lost 3 bases, leaving 4 bases of the junction unmatched. The CDR3 has 14 residues. The germline V gene encodes CDR1 LNHNV and CDR2 YYDKDF (reference sequence). CDR3 protein: CATSRDGGNNEQFF. CDR3 DNA: TGTGCCACCAGCAGGGACGGGGGGAACAATGAGCAGTTCTTC. The whole variable domain, filled in from reference TRBV15 and TRBJ2-1, reads DAMVIQNPRYQVTQFGKPVTLSCSQTLNHNVMYWYQQKSSQAPKLLFHYYDKDFNNEADTPDNFQSRRPNTSFCFLDIRSPGLGDTAMYLCATSRDGGNNEQFFGPGTRLTVL.

V gene TRBV5-5 combines with J gene TRBJ1-5; 10 bases agree with TRBD1. The CDR3 consists of 15 residues. Looked up from germline, CDR1 is SGHKS and CDR2 is YYEKEE (reference sequence). The J segment lost 4 bases and the V segment lost 5 bases, leaving 6 bases of the junction unmatched. This CDR3 reads CASRQGGQGNQPQHF. In nucleotides, the CDR3 is TGTGCCAGCAGGCAGGGGGGACAGGGGAATCAGCCCCAGCATTTT.